The 24 T cell receptor beta chains reported below all come from one sample, sequenced in a study of cytomegalovirus exposure and HLA in healthy donors. The primer mix had 60 Vbeta and 13 Jbeta primers. Generated by immunoSEQ multiplex PCR, the TCRdb table keeps only in-frame clones and is missing some. The sample includes roughly 150,000 clones, 84% seen only once; the top ten take about 2.5%. The sequenced sample consisted of PBMCs. These receptors all come from a boy under 10 years old in good health and CMV-seronegative.

The chain employs TRBV6-4 and TRBJ1-5; TRBD1 is a possible D gene (5 bases). V dropped 3 bases and J dropped 6 bases, with 9 bases sitting between them. The CDR3 loop spans 13 amino acids. Germline CDR1 and CDR2: MRHNA and SNTAGT. The CDR3 region has the DNA TGTGCCAGCAGTGAAGGGGATGGTCAGCCCCAGCATTTT. Its protein product is CASSEGDGQPQHF.

This clone has only one observation. This sequence joins TRBV7-8 and TRBJ2-3; D ambiguous. CDR3 size: 12 residues. Germline V gene sequence: CDR1 SGHVS, CDR2 FQNEAQ. V dropped 5 bases and J dropped 3 bases, with 6 bases sitting between them. The CDR3: CASSPRTDTQYF. Written as DNA, the CDR3 is TGTGCCAGCAGCCCGCGAACAGATACGCAGTATTTT.

The chain has TRBV28 and TRBJ2-5; TRBD1 is a possible D gene (6 bases). CDR1 and CDR2 (germline): MDHEN, SYDVKM. The CDR3 runs 15 residues. Trimming took off 3 bases at V and 1 base at J, with 12 bases between the two ends. CDR3 in amino acids: CASSFWTDAQETQYF. CDR3 nucleotides: TGTGCCAGCAGTTTTTGGACAGATGCCCAAGAGACCCAGTACTTC.

The chain has TRBV5-4 and TRBJ2-3, with a possible D match to TRBD1 (5 bases). Germline CDR1 is SGHNT and CDR2 is YYREEE (reference sequence). This CDR3 contains 15 residues. Trimming left V 4 bases short and J 1 base short, with 13 bases between. CDR3 sequence (DNA): TGTGCCAGCAGCAAACAGGTAATGGGCACAGATACGCAGTATTTT. Translated, it gives CASSKQVMGTDTQYF.

The chain recombines TRBV11-3 with TRBJ2-7; 9 bases map to TRBD1. CDR1 and CDR2 (germline): SGHNT, YENEEA. Germline trimming cut 3 bases from V and 4 bases from J; bases unmatched to any gene: 4. This CDR3 contains 14 residues. The CDR3 DNA reads TGTGCCAGCAGCTTCGGCGACAGGGGGTACGAGCAGTACTTC. Translated: CASSFGDRGYEQYF.

This chain connects TRBV10-2 to TRBJ2-2; 9 bases line up with TRBD1. With V trimmed by 6 bases and J by 6 bases, 8 bases remained unmatched. The CDR3 loop spans 15 amino acids. From germline, CDR1 is WSHSY and CDR2 SAAADI. In DNA form, the CDR3 reads TGCGCCAGCAGCGCGTCCGGGACAGGGCCCGGGGAGCTGTTTTTT. The encoded protein is CASSASGTGPGELFF.

The rearrangement joins TRBV15 to TRBJ2-7; TRBD2 aligns across 11 bases. This CDR3 contains 15 residues. Germline values: CDR1 LNHNV, CDR2 YYDKDF (reference sequence). Trimming took 1 base from V and 3 from J; bases not matched to a gene: 2. The CDR3 reads CATSRAGTSGYEQYF. The CDR3 DNA reads as TGTGCCACCAGCAGAGCCGGGACTAGCGGCTACGAGCAGTACTTC.

The genes are TRBV7-8 and TRBJ1-4; TRBD1 matches 9 bases. Per germline, CDR1 SGHVS and CDR2 FQNEAQ. The CDR3 loop spans 19 amino acids. V shed 5 bases, J shed 0 bases, and the junction held 13 bases outside the gene matches. The CDR3 DNA reads TGTGCCAGCAGCCCAGACAGGGGGGACGAAATTGCAACTAATGAAAAACTGTTTTTT. Its translation is CASSPDRGDEIATNEKLFF.

The chain has TRBV2 and TRBJ1-1; 8 bases are a match to TRBD1. The CDR3 length is 18 residues. Germline V lookup: CDR1 SNHLY, CDR2 FYNNEI. The V segment lost 5 bases and the J segment 0 bases; nucleotides outside the gene matches: 14. In nucleotides, the CDR3 is TGTGCCAGCAGTTTTCATGGCCGGACAGGGATGATGAACACTGAAGCTTTCTTT. It translates to CASSFHGRTGMMNTEAFF.

The chain has TRBV15 and TRBJ1-1; tentatively, D is TRBD1 (5 bases). The CDR3 length is 14 residues. V was trimmed by 7 bases and J by 6 bases, leaving 18 bases between them. The V gene's germline CDR1 is LNHNV and CDR2 YYDKDF (reference sequence). Written as DNA, the CDR3 is TGTGCCACCACCCTAAACAACAGGTTCCCTGAAGCTTTCTTT. Translation gives CATTLNNRFPEAFF.

V gene TRBV7-2 combines with J gene TRBJ2-3; 12 bases align to TRBD2. CDR1 and CDR2 from the germline V gene are SGHTA and FQGNSA. This CDR3 is built from 18 residues. The V gene end was trimmed by 5 bases and the J gene end by 2 bases; junction bases not matched to a gene: 11. For the CDR3, the DNA is TGTGCCAGCAGCGGAAAAAGGACTAGCGGGGAGTTCACAGATACGCAGTATTTT. Translation: CASSGKRTSGEFTDTQYF.

The V and J genes are TRBV29-1 and TRBJ2-1; TRBD2 agrees at 8 bases. Germline V gene lookup returns CDR1 SQVTM and CDR2 ANQGSEA. This CDR3 spans 14 amino acids. V lost 3 bases to trimming and J lost 2 bases; unmatched junction nucleotides: 3. This CDR3 is CSVDWRGAYNEQFF. The CDR3 DNA follows: TGCAGCGTTGATTGGCGGGGGGCCTACAATGAGCAGTTCTTC.

V and J are TRBV5-1 and TRBJ1-1, with 7 bases lining up with TRBD1. The V gene's germline CDR1 is SGHRS and CDR2 YFSETQ. The CDR3 sequence is 17 residues long. Trimming removed 4 bases from V and 3 bases from J; junction bases left unmatched: 15. CDR3 coding DNA: TGCGCCAGCAGCAGCCAACAGGGGTATCGCGTGTACACTGAAGCTTTCTTT. This sequence encodes CASSSQQGYRVYTEAFF.

The gene calls are TRBV28 and TRBJ2-2; 9 bases align to TRBD1. V lost 6 bases and J lost 5; bases outside the gene matches: 7. The CDR3 has 15 residues. The germline CDR1 and CDR2 sequences are MDHEN and SYDVKM. This CDR3 is CASRRRDRVTGELFF. The CDR3 bases are TGTGCCAGCAGGCGCCGGGACAGGGTAACCGGGGAGCTGTTTTTT.

The chain joins TRBV5-1 to TRBJ2-3; 8 bases align to TRBD2. Trimming took 0 bases from V and 6 from J; bases not matched to a gene: 24. The CDR3 length is 21 residues. Germline lookup yields CDR1 SGHRS and CDR2 YFSETQ. CDR3 in amino acids: CASSLAPRLAGRMGGKDTQYF. The DNA of the CDR3 is TGCGCCAGCAGCTTGGCCCCTAGGCTAGCGGGCCGTATGGGGGGTAAGGATACGCAGTATTTT.

The V call is TRBV6-1, the J call TRBJ2-5, with D perhaps TRBD1 (7 bases). Trimming cost V 1 base and J 4 bases, with 13 bases left between them. Germline V CDR1 and CDR2: MNHNS, SASEGT. This CDR3 spans 15 amino acids. The CDR3 DNA is TGTGCCAGCAGTGAAGACCCAGGGGGAGGAGAGACCCAGTACTTC. It specifies CASSEDPGGGETQYF.

This chain joins TRBV6-1 and TRBJ2-5; 7 bases agree with TRBD1. The CDR3 contains 14 residues. Per the germline V gene, CDR1 is MNHNS and CDR2 is SASEGT. V dropped 8 bases and J dropped 1; count of bases not matched to a gene: 7. The CDR3 sequence: CASLQGRVQETQYF. In DNA, the CDR3 is TGTGCCAGCTTACAGGGGCGAGTCCAAGAGACCCAGTACTTC.

The rearrangement uses TRBV10-1 and TRBJ1-1; D unclear. From germline, CDR1 is WNHNN and CDR2 SYGVQD (reference sequence). V was cut by 2 bases and J by 8 bases, with 9 bases left in between. The CDR3 has 12 amino acids. The CDR3 loop reads CASSEIAREAFF. The CDR3 DNA follows: TGCGCCAGCAGTGAGATAGCCAGAGAAGCTTTCTTT.

The chain joins TRBV25-1 to TRBJ2-3; TRBD2 matches at 14 bases. The V gene end was trimmed by 3 bases and the J gene end by 4 bases; junction bases not matched to a gene: 3. Germline CDR1 and CDR2: MGHDK and SYGVNS. The CDR3 is made up of 16 amino acids. Here the CDR3 DNA reads TGTGCCAGCAGTGAGGGACTAGCGGGAGACGCAGATACGCAGTATTTT. Encoded protein: CASSEGLAGDADTQYF.

This chain connects TRBV7-8 to TRBJ1-6; a possible D gene is TRBD1 (5 bases). V was trimmed by 3 bases and J by 10 bases, leaving 16 bases between them. Germline V gives CDR1 SGHVS, CDR2 FQNEAQ. The length of the CDR3 is 15 residues. This CDR3 is CASSFGRAGGSPLHF. The CDR3 DNA reads TGTGCCAGCAGCTTTGGACGGGCCGGGGGGTCACCCCTCCACTTT.

This clone was found once. The chain carries TRBV5-1 and TRBJ2-7; 9 positions match TRBD1. Looked up from germline, CDR1 is SGHRS and CDR2 is YFSETQ. CDR3 length: 16 amino acids. V lost 4 bases and J lost 0; bases outside the gene matches: 8. CDR3 region: CASSEGQGKVSYEQYF. The CDR3 DNA reads TGCGCCAGCAGCGAGGGACAGGGCAAAGTCTCCTACGAGCAGTACTTC.

The chain has TRBV5-6 and TRBJ1-2; the D is unclear. Trimming left V 5 bases short and J 3 bases short, with 8 bases between. CDR3 length: 12 residues. Germline V gene sequence: CDR1 SGHDT, CDR2 YYEEEE. CDR3 in DNA: TGTGCCAGCAGTACCGGAGACTATGGCTACACCTTC. Its translation is CASSTGDYGYTF. Using reference TRBV5-6 and TRBJ1-2 for the parts outside the CDR3, the full variable domain is DAGVTQSPTHLIKTRGQQVTLRCSPKSGHDTVSWYQQALGQGPQFIFQYYEEEERQRGNFPDRFSGHQFPNYSSELNVNALLLGDSALYLCASSTGDYGYTFGSGTRLTVV.

Comments on this clone: The identical CDR3 is also encoded by other nucleotide sequences in the sample. This sequence joins TRBV6-5 and TRBJ2-7, with 8 bases aligning to TRBD2. The CDR3 covers 15 residues. Per germline, CDR1 MNHEY and CDR2 SVGAGI. The V segment lost 5 bases and the J segment 4 bases; nucleotides outside the gene matches: 10. In DNA, the CDR3 is TGTGCCAGCAGTCCCCTTCTGGCGGGGGGATACGAGCAGTACTTC. Its protein is CASSPLLAGGYEQYF.

This chain connects TRBV7-8 to TRBJ2-7; TRBD1 aligns across 9 bases. CDR3 length: 14 amino acids. Germline lookup yields CDR1 SGHVS and CDR2 FQNEAQ. The ends lost 3 bases at V and 3 bases at J; junction bases unmatched: 3. CDR3 loop: CASSLTGGGYEQYF. The DNA for the CDR3 is TGTGCCAGCAGCTTGACAGGGGGAGGCTACGAGCAGTACTTC.